Included here is one TCR beta chain sequence, with context. Its target is unknown. This sample was taken from a study of Ad26.COV2.S vaccination and SARS-CoV-2 variants. The wider study: Participant was drawn from the COV1001 Ad26.COV2.S trial arm. The authors gave Ad26.COV2.S intramuscularly, either once or twice 56 days apart. Study-wide results and limits: A substantial breadth of spike-specific CD8+ and CD4+ T cell responses after vaccination has been reported. Across vaccine and placebo recipients, the breadth of non-spike TCRs was similar.

Sequenced by immunoSEQ multiplex PCR; TCRdb stores in-frame clones only, minus some. In the table there are fewer than 900,000 clones, more than 70% of which are singletons. Treatment specified: roughly 19 received Ad26.COV2.S at low or high dose, single or two shots; 5 received placebo; per-sample allocation not given. After the first vaccine or placebo injection, samples were drawn on day 63. Germline V gene sequence: CDR1 SGHTA, CDR2 FQGTGA. With 8 bases removed from V and 5 bases from J, the gap between germline ends came to 16 bases. CDR3 length: 14 residues. Material: peripheral blood, obtained in a trial of Ad26.COV2.S vaccine versus placebo. The rearrangement joins TRBV7-3 to TRBJ1-5; possibly TRBD1 for D (6 bases). The clonotype was recovered from a person aged 18-65 years who received the Ad26.COV2.S COVID-19 vaccine or a placebo. The chain's CDR3 is CASPRDTDYQPQHF. The CDR3 DNA follows: TGTGCCAGCCCCCGGGACACGGATTATCAGCCCCAGCATTTT.